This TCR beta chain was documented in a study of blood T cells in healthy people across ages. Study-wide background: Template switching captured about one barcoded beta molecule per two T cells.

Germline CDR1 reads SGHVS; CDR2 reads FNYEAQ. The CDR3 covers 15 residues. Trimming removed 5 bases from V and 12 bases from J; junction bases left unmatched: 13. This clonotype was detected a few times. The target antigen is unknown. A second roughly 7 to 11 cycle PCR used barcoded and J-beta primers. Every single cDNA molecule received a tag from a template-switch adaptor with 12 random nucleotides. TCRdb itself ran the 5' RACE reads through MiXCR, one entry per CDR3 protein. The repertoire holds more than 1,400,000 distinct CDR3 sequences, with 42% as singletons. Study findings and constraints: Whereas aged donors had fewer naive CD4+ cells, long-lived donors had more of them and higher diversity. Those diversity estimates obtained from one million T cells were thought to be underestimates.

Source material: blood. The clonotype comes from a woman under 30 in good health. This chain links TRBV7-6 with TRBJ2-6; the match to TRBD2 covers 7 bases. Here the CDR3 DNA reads TGTGCCAGCAGCACCAGCGGGAATTTACCCACCGTCCTGACTTTC. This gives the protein CASSTSGNLPTVLTF.